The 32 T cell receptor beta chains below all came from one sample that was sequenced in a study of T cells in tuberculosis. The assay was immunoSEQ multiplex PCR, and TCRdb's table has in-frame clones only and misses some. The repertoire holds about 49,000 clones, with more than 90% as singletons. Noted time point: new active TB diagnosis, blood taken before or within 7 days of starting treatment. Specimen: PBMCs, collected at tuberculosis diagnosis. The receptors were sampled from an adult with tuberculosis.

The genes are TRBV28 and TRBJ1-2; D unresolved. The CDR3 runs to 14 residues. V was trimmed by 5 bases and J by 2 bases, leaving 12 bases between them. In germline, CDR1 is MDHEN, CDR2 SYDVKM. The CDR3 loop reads CASSGPGINYGYTF. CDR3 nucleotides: TGTGCCAGCAGTGGGCCGGGAATAAACTATGGCTACACCTTC.

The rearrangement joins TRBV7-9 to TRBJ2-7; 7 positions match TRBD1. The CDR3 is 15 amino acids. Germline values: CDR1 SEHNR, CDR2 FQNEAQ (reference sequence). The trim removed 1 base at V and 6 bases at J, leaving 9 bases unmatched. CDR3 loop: CASSLDPGAGGEQYF. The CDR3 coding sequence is TGTGCCAGCAGCTTAGACCCCGGGGCAGGGGGCGAGCAGTACTTC.

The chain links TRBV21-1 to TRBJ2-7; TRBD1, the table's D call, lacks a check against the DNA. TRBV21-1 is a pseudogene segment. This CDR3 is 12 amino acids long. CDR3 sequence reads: CASWDRGYEQYF. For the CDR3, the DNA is TGTGCCAGCTGGGACAGGGGCTACGAGCAGTACTTC.

The CDR3 sequence: CATSRIAGEEQFF. CDR3 nucleotides: TGTGCCACCAGCAGGATAGCGGGTGAGGAGCAGTTCTTC. The J gene is TRBJ2-1, the V gene TRBV15, with 7 bases matching TRBD2. The CDR3 runs to 13 residues. Germline CDR1 and CDR2: LNHNV and YYDKDF (reference sequence). With 3 bases clipped from V and 10 bases from J, the junction kept 6 bases outside the gene matches.

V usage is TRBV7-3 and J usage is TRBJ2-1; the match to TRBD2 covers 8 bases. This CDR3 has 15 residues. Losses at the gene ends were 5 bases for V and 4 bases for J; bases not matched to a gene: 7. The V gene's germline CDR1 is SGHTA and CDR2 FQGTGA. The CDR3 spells CASSPSGGPYNEQFF. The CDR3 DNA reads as TGTGCCAGCAGCCCCAGCGGGGGCCCTTACAATGAGCAGTTCTTC.

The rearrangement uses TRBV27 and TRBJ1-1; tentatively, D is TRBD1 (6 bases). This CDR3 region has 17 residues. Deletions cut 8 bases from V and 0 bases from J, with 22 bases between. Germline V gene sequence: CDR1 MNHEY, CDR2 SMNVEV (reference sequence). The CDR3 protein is CASQHWSRGALNTEAFF. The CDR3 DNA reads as TGTGCCAGCCAACACTGGTCCAGGGGCGCCCTGAACACTGAAGCTTTCTTT.

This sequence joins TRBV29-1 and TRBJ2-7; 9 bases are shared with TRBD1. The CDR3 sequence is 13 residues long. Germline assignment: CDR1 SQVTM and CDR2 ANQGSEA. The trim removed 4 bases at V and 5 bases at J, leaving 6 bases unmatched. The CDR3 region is CSVGDRVKDEQYF. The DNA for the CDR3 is TGCAGCGTTGGGGACAGGGTTAAGGACGAGCAGTACTTC.

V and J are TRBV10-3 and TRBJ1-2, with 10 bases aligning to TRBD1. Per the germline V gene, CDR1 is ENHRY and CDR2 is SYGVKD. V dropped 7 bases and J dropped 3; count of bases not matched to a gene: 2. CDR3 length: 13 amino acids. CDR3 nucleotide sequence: TGTGCCATCAAGGGGACAGGGGACTATGGCTACACCTTC. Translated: CAIKGTGDYGYTF.

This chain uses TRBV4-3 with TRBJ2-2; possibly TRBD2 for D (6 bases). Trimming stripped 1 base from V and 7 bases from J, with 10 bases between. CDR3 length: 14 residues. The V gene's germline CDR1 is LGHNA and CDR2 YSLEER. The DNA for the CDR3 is TGCGCCAGCAGCCAAGTTCTGGGGGGCGGGGAGCTGTTTTTT. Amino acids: CASSQVLGGGELFF.

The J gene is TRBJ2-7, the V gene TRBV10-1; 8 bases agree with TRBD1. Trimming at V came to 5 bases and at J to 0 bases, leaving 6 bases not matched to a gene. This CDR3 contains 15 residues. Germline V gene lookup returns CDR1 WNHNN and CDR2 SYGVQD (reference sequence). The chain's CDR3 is CASSLRDRISYEQYF. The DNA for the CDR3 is TGCGCCAGCAGTCTCCGGGACAGGATCTCCTACGAGCAGTACTTC.

In nucleotides, the CDR3 is TGCAGTGCTGCGGTCGGTGAAAAACTGTTTTTT. It is translated as CSAAVGEKLFF. The V call is TRBV20-1, the J call TRBJ1-4; D is unclear. Germline V gives CDR1 DFQATT, CDR2 SNEGSKA (reference sequence). Trimming took off 5 bases at V and 7 bases at J, with 8 bases between the two ends. The CDR3 has 11 amino acids.

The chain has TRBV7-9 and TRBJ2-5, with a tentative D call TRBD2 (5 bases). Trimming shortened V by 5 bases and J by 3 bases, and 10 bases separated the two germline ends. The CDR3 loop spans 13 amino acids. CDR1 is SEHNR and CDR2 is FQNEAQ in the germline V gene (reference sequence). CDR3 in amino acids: CASSLLEEETQYF. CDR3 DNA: TGTGCCAGCAGCCTACTAGAGGAAGAGACCCAGTACTTC.

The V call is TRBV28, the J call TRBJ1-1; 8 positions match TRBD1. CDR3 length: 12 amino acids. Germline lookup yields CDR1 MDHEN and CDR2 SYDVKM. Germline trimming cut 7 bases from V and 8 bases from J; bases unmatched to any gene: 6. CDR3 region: CASTQGTGEAFF. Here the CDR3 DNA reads TGTGCCAGCACCCAGGGGACAGGAGAAGCTTTCTTT.

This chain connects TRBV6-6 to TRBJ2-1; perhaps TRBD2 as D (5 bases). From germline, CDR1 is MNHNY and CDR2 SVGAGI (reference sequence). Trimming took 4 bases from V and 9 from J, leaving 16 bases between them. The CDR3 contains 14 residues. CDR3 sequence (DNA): TGTGCCAGCAGTTCCGGGGTCGTAGAGTTTGAGCAGTTCTTC. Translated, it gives CASSSGVVEFEQFF.

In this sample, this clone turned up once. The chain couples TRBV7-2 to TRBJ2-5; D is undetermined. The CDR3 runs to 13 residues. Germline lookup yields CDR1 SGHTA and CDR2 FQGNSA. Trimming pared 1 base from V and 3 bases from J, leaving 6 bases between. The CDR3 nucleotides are TGTGCCAGCAGCTTAGGACTCAAAGAGACCCAGTACTTC. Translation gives CASSLGLKETQYF.

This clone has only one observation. As DNA, the CDR3 is TGTGCCAGCAGAGGACAGGGTGACTATGGCTACACCTTC. It is translated as CASRGQGDYGYTF. This chain connects TRBV25-1 to TRBJ1-2; 8 nucleotides agree with TRBD1. V shed 6 bases and J 3 bases; nucleotides not matched to a gene: 3. The germline V gene has CDR1 MGHDK and CDR2 SYGVNS. This CDR3 has 13 residues.

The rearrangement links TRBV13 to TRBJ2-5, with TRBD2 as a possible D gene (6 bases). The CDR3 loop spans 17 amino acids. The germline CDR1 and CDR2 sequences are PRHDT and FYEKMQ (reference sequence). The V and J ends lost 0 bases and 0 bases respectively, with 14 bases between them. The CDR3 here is CASSLGSGGAYQETQYF. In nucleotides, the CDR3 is TGTGCCAGCAGCTTAGGGTCTGGCGGGGCGTACCAAGAGACCCAGTACTTC.

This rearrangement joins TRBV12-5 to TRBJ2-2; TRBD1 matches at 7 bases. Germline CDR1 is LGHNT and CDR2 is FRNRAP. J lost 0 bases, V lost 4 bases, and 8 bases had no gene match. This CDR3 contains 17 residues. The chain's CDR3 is CASGSDRSGANTGELFF. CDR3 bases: TGTGCTAGTGGTTCGGACAGGTCTGGGGCGAACACCGGGGAGCTGTTTTTT.

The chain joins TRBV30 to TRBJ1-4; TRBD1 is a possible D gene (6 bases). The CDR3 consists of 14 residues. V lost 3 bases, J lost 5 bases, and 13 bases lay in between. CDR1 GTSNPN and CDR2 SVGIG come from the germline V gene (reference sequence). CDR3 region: CAWSPGTQNEKLFF. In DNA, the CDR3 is TGTGCCTGGAGCCCCGGGACACAGAATGAAAAACTGTTTTTT. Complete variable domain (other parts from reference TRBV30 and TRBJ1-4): SQTIHQWPATLVQPVGSPLSLECTVEGTSNPNLYWYRQAAGRGLQLLFYSVGIGQISSEVPQNLSASRPQDRQFILSSKKLLLSDSGFYLCAWSPGTQNEKLFFGSGTQLSVL.

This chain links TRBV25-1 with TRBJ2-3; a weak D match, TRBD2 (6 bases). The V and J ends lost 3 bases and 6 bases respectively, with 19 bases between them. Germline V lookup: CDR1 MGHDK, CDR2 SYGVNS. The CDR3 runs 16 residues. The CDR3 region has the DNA TGTGCCAGCAGTGACATATGGGAGACTAGTCGTGATACGCAGTATTTT. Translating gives CASSDIWETSRDTQYF.

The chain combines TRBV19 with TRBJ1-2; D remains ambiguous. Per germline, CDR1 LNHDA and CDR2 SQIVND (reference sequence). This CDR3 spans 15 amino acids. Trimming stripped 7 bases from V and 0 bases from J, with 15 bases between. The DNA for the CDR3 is TGTGCCAGTACGCCCGGAGGCACCGCTAACTATGGCTACACCTTC. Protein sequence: CASTPGGTANYGYTF.

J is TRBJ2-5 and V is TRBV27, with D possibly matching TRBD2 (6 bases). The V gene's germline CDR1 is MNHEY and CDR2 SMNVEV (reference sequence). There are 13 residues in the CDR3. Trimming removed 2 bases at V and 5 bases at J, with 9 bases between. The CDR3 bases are TGTGCCAGCAGTTTAGCGGGGTGGGAGACCCAGTACTTC. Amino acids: CASSLAGWETQYF.

The CDR3 sequence: CASSVETDRGYGYTF. CDR3 in DNA: TGTGCCAGCAGCGTAGAAACAGACAGGGGCTATGGCTACACCTTC. The genes are TRBV9 and TRBJ1-2, with 8 positions matching TRBD1. Trimming at V came to 0 bases and at J to 4 bases, leaving 5 bases not matched to a gene. The CDR3 is 15 amino acids. Germline assignment: CDR1 SGDLS and CDR2 YYNGEE.

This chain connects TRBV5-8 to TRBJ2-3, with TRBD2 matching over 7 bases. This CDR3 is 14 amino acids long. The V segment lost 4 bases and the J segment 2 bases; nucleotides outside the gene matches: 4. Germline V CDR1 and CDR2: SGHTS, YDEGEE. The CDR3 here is CASSLLALTDTQYF. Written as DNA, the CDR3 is TGTGCCAGCAGCCTACTAGCGCTCACAGATACGCAGTATTTT. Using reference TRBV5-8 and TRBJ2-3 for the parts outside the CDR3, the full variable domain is EAGVTQSPTHLIKTRGQQATLRCSPISGHTSVYWYQQALGLGLQFLLWYDEGEERNRGNFPPRFSGRQFPNYSSELNVNALELEDSALYLCASSLLALTDTQYFGPGTRLTVL.

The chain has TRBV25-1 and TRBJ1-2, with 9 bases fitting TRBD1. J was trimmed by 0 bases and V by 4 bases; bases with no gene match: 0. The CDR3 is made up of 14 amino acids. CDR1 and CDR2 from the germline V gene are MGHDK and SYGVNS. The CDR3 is CASSGQGANYGYTF. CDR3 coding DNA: TGTGCCAGCAGTGGACAGGGGGCTAACTATGGCTACACCTTC.

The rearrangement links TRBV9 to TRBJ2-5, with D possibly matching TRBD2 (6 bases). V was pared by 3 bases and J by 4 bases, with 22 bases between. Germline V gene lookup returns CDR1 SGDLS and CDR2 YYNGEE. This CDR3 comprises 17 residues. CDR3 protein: CASSALGVAVLPETQYF. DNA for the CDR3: TGTGCCAGCAGCGCTTTGGGGGTAGCGGTTCTACCAGAGACCCAGTACTTC.

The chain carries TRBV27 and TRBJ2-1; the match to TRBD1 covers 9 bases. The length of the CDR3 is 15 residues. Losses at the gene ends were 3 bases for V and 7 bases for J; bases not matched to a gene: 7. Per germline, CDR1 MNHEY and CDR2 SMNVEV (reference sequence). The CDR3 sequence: CASSFSGQGLNEQFF. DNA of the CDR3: TGTGCCAGCAGTTTTTCAGGACAGGGGTTGAATGAGCAGTTCTTC.

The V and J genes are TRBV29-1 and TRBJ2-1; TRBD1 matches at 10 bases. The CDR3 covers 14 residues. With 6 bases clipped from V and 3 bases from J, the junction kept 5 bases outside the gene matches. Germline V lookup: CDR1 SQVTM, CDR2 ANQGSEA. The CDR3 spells CSVNGQGDYNEQFF. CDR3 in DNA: TGCAGCGTAAATGGACAGGGGGACTACAATGAGCAGTTCTTC.

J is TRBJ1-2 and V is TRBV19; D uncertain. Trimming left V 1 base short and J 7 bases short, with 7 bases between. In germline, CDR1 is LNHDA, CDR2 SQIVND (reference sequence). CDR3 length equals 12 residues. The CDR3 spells CASSIVGSGYTF. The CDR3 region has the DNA TGTGCCAGTAGTATAGTCGGGAGTGGCTACACCTTC. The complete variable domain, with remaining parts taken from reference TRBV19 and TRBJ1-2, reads DGGITQSPKYLFRKEGQNVTLSCEQNLNHDAMYWYRQDPGQGLRLIYYSQIVNDFQKGDIAEGYSVSREKKESFPLTVTSAQKNPTAFYLCASSIVGSGYTFGSGTRLTVV.

The CDR3: CASSTGTSGRATTDTQYF. DNA for the CDR3: TGCGCCAGCAGTACCGGGACTAGCGGGAGGGCGACCACAGATACGCAGTATTTT. The rearrangement joins TRBV10-2 to TRBJ2-3, with 16 nucleotides matching TRBD2. This CDR3 is 18 amino acids long. Germline CDR1 is WSHSY and CDR2 is SAAADI. J lost 2 bases, V lost 5 bases, and 7 bases had no gene match.

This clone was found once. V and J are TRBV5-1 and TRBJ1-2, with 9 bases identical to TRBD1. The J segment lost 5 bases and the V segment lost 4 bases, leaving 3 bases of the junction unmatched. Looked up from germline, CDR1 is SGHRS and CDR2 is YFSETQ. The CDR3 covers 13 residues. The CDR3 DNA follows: TGCGCCAGCAGCATAGGGACAGGGTATGGCTACACCTTC. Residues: CASSIGTGYGYTF.

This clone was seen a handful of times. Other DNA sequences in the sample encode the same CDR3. CDR3 amino acids: CSVGGPGEAFF. The CDR3, as DNA: TGCAGCGTTGGGGGGCCAGGGGAAGCTTTCTTT. The V and J genes are TRBV29-1 and TRBJ1-1, with a weak D call TRBD1 (6 bases). Germline V gene data show CDR1 as SQVTM and CDR2 as ANQGSEA. The ends were cut back, 4 bases at V and 8 bases at J, with 11 bases in the middle. This CDR3 contains 11 residues.